The 5 T cell receptor beta chains given below trace back to one sample, sequenced in a study of type 1 and type 2 diabetes patients. PCR was run on genomic DNA. A primer set of 30 forward and 13 reverse primers amplified the CDR3. Via MiXCR, TCRdb re-called the multiplex PCR reads, giving one row per CDR3 protein. The profile covers around 300,000 distinct CDR3 sequences, with approximately 45% appearing a single time and roughly 13% taken by the ten largest. Source material: peripheral blood mononuclear cells (PBMCs). The source of these receptors is a young man with type 2 diabetes.

V gene TRBV28 combines with J gene TRBJ2-4, with 11 bases that match TRBD2. This CDR3 has 15 residues. Germline-derived CDR1 and CDR2 are MDHEN and SYDVKM. With V trimmed by 4 bases and J by 9 bases, 8 bases remained unmatched. Written as DNA, the CDR3 is TGTGCCAGCAGTTCCTCGACTAGCGGGGATGGCATTCAGTACTTC. This translates into CASSSSTSGDGIQYF.

This clonotype appeared a single time. This chain joins TRBV20-1 and TRBJ2-7, with 13 positions matching TRBD2. The CDR3 extends over 15 amino acids. Unmatched junction bases numbered 8, after V lost 6 bases and J lost 3 bases. CDR1 is DFQATT and CDR2 is SNEGSKA in the germline V gene (reference sequence). This CDR3 is CSAHGTSGMSYEQYF. The DNA for the CDR3 is TGCAGTGCCCACGGGACTAGCGGGATGAGCTACGAGCAGTACTTC.

This clonotype has at least ten counts. The chain is built from TRBV19 and TRBJ1-1; D is uncertain. Trimming took 7 bases from V and 11 from J, leaving 14 bases between them. Germline assignment: CDR1 LNHDA and CDR2 SQIVND (reference sequence). There are 11 residues in the CDR3. This CDR3 reads CASKGGEGAFF. DNA of the CDR3: TGTGCCAGTAAGGGTGGCGAAGGCGCTTTCTTT.

The table lists this clonotype with a count of one. The chain couples TRBV9 to TRBJ2-7; possible D gene TRBD2, 6 bases. The germline V and J ends were trimmed by 1 base and 5 bases, with 13 bases remaining between them. From germline, CDR1 is SGDLS and CDR2 YYNGEE. The CDR3 runs to 14 residues. CDR3 amino acids: CASSVSGDADEQYF. The CDR3 DNA is TGTGCCAGCAGCGTATCGGGAGATGCGGACGAGCAGTACTTC.

This clonotype was seen more than once but under ten times. This chain connects TRBV2 to TRBJ1-1, with 8 bases fitting TRBD1. The CDR3 spans 14 residues. With V trimmed by 5 bases and J by 4 bases, 6 bases remained unmatched. CDR1 is SNHLY, CDR2 FYNNEI, per germline. The CDR3 protein is CASSRTGYGTEAFF. CDR3 bases: TGTGCCAGCAGTAGGACAGGGTATGGCACTGAAGCTTTCTTT.